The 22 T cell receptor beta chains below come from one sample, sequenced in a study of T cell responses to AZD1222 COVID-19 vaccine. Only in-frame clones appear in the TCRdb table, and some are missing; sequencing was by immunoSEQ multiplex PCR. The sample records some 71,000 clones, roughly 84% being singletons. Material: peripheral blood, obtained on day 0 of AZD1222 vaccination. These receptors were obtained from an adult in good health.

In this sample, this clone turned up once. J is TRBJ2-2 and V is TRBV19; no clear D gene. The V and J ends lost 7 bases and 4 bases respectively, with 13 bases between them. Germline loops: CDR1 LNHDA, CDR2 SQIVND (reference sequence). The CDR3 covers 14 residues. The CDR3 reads CASISQHTTGELFF. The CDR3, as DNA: TGTGCCAGTATCTCACAGCATACCACCGGGGAGCTGTTTTTT.

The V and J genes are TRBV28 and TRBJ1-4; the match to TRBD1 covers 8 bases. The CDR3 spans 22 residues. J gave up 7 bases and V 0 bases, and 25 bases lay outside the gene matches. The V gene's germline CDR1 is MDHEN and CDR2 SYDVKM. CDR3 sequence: CASSLWTSPGGFLSSQSEKLFF. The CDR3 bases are TGTGCCAGCAGTTTATGGACTTCGCCAGGGGGCTTTTTATCGTCGCAATCTGAAAAACTGTTTTTT. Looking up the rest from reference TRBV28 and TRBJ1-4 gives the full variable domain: DVKVTQSSRYLVKRTGEKVFLECVQDMDHENMFWYRQDPGLGLRLIYFSYDVKMKEKGDIPEGYSVSREKKERFSLILESASTNQTSMYLCASSLWTSPGGFLSSQSEKLFFGSGTQLSVL.

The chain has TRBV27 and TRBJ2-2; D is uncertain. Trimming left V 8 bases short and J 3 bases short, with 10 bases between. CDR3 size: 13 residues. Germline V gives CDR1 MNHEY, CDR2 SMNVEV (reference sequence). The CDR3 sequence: CASGTLDTGELFF. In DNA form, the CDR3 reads TGTGCCAGCGGAACTCTGGACACCGGGGAGCTGTTTTTT.

The CDR3 here is CASSPGGSNPYEQYF. The CDR3 DNA follows: TGTGCCAGCAGCCCAGGGGGGTCCAACCCTTACGAGCAGTACTTC. This chain links TRBV3-1 (or the pseudogene TRBV3-2) with TRBJ2-7, with a tentative D call TRBD1 (7 bases). V shed 4 bases and J shed 4 bases, with 17 bases lying between them. Germline V gives CDR1 LGHDT, CDR2 YNNKEL (reference sequence). The CDR3 is made up of 15 amino acids.

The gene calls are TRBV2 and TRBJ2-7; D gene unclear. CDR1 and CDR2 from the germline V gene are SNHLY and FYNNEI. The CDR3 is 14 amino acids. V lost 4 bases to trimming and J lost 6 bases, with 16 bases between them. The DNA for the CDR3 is TGTGCCAGCAGTGCGTCCCTCGCAGCTTCCGAGCAGTACTTC. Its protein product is CASSASLAASEQYF.

The CDR3 loop is CASSFGTGFLGLTTEQYF. The DNA for the CDR3 is TGTGCCAGCAGCTTCGGGACAGGGTTCCTAGGGTTGACTACCGAGCAGTACTTC. The chain couples TRBV7-9 to TRBJ2-7; the match to TRBD1 covers 9 bases. The ends lost 3 bases at V and 6 bases at J; junction bases unmatched: 18. CDR1 SEHNR and CDR2 FQNEAQ come from the germline V gene (reference sequence). CDR3 length: 18 residues.

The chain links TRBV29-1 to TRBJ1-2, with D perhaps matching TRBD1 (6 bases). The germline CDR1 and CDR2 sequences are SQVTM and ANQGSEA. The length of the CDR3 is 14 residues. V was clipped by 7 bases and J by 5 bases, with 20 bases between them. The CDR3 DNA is TGCAGCGCCGCAAGGACAGCAAACCGATATGGCTACACCTTC. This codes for CSAARTANRYGYTF.

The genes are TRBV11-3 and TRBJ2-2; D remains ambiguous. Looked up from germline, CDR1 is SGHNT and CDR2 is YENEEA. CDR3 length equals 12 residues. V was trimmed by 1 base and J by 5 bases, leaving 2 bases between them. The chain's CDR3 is CASSLGTGELFF. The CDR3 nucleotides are TGTGCCAGCAGCTTAGGTACCGGGGAGCTGTTTTTT.

The CDR3 is CASSATPGTGENGYTF. CDR3 DNA: TGCGCCAGCAGCGCAACGCCCGGGACAGGGGAGAATGGCTACACCTTC. J is TRBJ1-2 and V is TRBV5-1, with TRBD1 matching 10 bases. The CDR3 is 16 residues long. Germline CDR1 SGHRS, CDR2 YFSETQ. With 4 bases clipped from V and 6 bases from J, the junction kept 12 bases outside the gene matches.

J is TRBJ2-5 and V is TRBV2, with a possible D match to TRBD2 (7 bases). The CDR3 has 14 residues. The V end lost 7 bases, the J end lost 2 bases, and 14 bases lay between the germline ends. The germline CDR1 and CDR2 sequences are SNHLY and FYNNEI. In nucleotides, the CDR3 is TGTGCCAGCATGGATAGGGGGGGTCAAGAGACCCAGTACTTC. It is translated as CASMDRGGQETQYF.

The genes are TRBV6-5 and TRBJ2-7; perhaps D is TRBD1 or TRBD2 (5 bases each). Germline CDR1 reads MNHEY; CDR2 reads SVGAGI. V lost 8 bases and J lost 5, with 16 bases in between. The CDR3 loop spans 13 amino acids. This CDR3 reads CASQEGTRDEQYF. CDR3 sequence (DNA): TGTGCCAGCCAGGAAGGGACGCGTGACGAGCAGTACTTC.

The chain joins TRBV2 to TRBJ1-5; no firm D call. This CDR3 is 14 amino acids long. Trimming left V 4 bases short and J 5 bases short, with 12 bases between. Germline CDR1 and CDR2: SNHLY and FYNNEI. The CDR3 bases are TGTGCCAGCAGTGGGAGCACCCGGGATCAGCCCCAGCATTTT. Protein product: CASSGSTRDQPQHF.

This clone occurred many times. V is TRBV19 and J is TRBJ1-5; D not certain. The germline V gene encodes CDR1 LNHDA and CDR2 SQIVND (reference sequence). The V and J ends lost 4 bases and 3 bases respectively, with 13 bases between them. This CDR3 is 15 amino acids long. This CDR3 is CASSNRVQHNQPQHF. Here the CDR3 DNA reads TGTGCCAGTAGTAATCGGGTCCAGCACAATCAGCCCCAGCATTTT.

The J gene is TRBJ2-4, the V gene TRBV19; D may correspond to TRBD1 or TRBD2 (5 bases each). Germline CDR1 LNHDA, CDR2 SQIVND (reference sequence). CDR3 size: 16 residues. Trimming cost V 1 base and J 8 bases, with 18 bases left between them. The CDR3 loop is CASSIGGAGRVDIQYF. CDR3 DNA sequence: TGTGCCAGTAGTATAGGAGGGGCGGGCAGGGTAGACATTCAGTACTTC.

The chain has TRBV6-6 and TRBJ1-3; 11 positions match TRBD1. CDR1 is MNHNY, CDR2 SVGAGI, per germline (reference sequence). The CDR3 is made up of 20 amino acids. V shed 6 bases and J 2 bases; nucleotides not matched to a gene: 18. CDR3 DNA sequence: TGTGCCAGCAGCCACGCTATAACCGGGACAGGGGGATTGGCTGGAAACACCATATATTTT. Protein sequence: CASSHAITGTGGLAGNTIYF.

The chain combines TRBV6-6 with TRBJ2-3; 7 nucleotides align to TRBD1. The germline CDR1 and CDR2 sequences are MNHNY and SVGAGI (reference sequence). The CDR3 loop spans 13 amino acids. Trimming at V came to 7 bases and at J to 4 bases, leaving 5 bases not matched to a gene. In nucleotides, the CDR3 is TGTGCCAGCAATACAGGGGACGCAGATACGCAGTATTTT. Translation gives CASNTGDADTQYF.

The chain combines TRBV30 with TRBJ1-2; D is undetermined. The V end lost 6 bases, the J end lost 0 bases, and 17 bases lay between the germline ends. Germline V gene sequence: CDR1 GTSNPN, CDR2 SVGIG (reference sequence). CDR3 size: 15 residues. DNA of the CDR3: TGTGCCTGCTCCAGATTGGGCCGATCTAACTATGGCTACACCTTC. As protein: CACSRLGRSNYGYTF.

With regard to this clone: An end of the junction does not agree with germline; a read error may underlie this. CDR3: CASSPDQETQYF. CDR3 nucleotide sequence: TGTGCTAGCAGTCCGGATCAAGAGACCCAGTACTTC. V usage is TRBV7-7 and J usage is TRBJ2-5; D call uncertain. Germline loops: CDR1 SSHAT, CDR2 FNYEAQ (reference sequence). There are 12 residues in the CDR3.

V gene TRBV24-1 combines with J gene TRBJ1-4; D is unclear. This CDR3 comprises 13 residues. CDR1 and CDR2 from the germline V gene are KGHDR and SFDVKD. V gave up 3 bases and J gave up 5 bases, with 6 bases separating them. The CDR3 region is CATSDPSNEKLFF. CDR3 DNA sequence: TGTGCCACCAGTGATCCTTCAAATGAAAAACTGTTTTTT.

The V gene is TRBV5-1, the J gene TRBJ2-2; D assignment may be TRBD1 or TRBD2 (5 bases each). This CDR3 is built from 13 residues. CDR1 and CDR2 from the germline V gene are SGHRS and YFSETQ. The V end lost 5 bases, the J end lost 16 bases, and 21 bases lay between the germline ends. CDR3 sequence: CASSSGEGTPSFF. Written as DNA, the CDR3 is TGCGCCAGCAGTTCAGGAGAAGGGACCCCCTCGTTTTTT.

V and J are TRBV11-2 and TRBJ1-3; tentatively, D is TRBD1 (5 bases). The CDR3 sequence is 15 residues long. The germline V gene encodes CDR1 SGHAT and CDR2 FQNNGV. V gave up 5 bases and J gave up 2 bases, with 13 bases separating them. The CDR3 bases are TGTGCCAGCAGCCAGTTCGGGGGAACTGGAAACACCATATATTTT. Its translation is CASSQFGGTGNTIYF.

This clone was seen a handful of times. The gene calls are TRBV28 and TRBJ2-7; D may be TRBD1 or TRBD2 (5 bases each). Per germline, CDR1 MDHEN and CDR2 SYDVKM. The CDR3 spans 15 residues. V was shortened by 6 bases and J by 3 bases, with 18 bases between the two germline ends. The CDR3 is CASSAPDGTVYEQYF. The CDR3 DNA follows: TGTGCCAGCAGCGCCCCGGACGGGACCGTCTACGAGCAGTACTTC.